This entry features one T cell receptor (beta chain) sequence. The antigen remains unidentified. The ends were cut back, 4 bases at V and 0 bases at J, with 22 bases in the middle. Germline CDR1 is SEHNR and CDR2 is FQNEAQ (reference sequence). The CDR3 length is 19 residues. This specimen comes from a study of monozygotic twins with cystic fibrosis. Whole-study findings and limits: Co-twins had the most similar V usage for 13 of 16 pairs, J for 8. Clonality was generally low (median roughly 0.009), higher in the most severe patients.

The data were produced by immunoSEQ multiplex PCR, yet TCRdb's version contains in-frame clones alone and is incomplete. The profile shows 13,000 to 15,000 clones, roughly 98% of them singletons. The TCR originated in a girl under 10 years old with cystic fibrosis. The V call is TRBV7-9, the J call TRBJ2-1; D remains unclear. Sequencing was performed on blood. CDR3 in amino acids: CASSSSGSGLLSSYNEQFF. CDR3 DNA: TGTGCCAGCAGCTCCTCCGGGTCAGGTCTGTTAAGCTCCTACAATGAGCAGTTCTTC.